The present T cell receptor (beta chain) was sequenced within a study of T-cell memory formation after mild COVID-19. Study-level information: TCR clustering was largely donor specific. Study-wide findings and caveats: Researchers report contracting CD4+ clones mostly in CM and EM, with CD8+ clones in EMRA.

TCRdb itself ran the 5' RACE reads through MiXCR, one entry per CDR3 protein. The sample shows fewer than 250,000 distinct CDR3 sequences, 8% to 11% of them seen only once. This CDR3 has 16 residues. The germline V gene encodes CDR1 SEHNR and CDR2 FQNEAQ (reference sequence). With V trimmed by 1 base and J by 6 bases, 6 bases remained unmatched. The table lists this clonotype with a few counts. The antigen is unknown. This clonotype was sampled from a man aged 18 to 35 who had mild COVID-19 (a few samples of this study predate the infection). Cell type and time point are not known. Sequenced input: PBMCs or a T cell subset sorted from them (not recorded which). This chain uses TRBV7-9 with TRBJ1-2, with 12 nucleotides matching TRBD1. The CDR3 sequence is CASSLGTGTGGNGYTF. CDR3 nucleotide sequence: TGTGCCAGCAGCTTAGGGACCGGGACAGGGGGCAATGGCTACACCTTC.